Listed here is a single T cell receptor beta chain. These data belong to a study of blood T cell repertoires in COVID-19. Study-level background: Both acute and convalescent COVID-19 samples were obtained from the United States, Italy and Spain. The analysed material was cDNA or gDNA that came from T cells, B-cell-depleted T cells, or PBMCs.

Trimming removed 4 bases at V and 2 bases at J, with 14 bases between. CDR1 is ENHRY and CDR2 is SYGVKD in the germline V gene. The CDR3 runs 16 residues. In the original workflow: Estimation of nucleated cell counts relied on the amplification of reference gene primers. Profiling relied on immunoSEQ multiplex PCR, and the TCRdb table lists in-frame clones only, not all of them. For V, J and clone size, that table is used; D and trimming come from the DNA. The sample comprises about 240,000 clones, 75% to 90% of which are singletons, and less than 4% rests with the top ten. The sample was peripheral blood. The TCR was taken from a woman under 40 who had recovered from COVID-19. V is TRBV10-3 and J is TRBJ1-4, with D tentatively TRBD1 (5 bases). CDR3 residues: CAISALAGGTNEKLFF. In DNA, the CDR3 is TGTGCCATCAGTGCGCTTGCGGGGGGGACTAATGAAAAACTGTTTTTT.